The clone carrying this T cell receptor (beta chain) was picked up a small number of times. Using a J-beta primer mix together with a sample-barcoded 5' primer, a second PCR was run for roughly 7 to 12 cycles. One entry per CDR3 protein, called by TCRdb with MiXCR from the 5' RACE reads. This sample carries 650,000 to 1,000,000 distinct CDR3 sequences, more than 35% of them seen once, and the ten largest clones take around 18%. This sample is part of a study of blood T cells in healthy people across ages. Study in general: Using template switching, researchers captured about one barcoded beta molecule for each two T cells.

Sequences were obtained from blood. The TCR sequence derives from an elderly man in good health.

The CDR3 reads CSAEPGAGEDTQYF. In DNA form, the CDR3 reads TGCAGTGCCGAGCCCGGAGCGGGAGAAGATACGCAGTATTTT. This chain uses TRBV20-1 with TRBJ2-3; 8 bases map to TRBD2. Trimming took 6 bases from V and 5 from J; bases not matched to a gene: 10. Germline CDR1 DFQATT, CDR2 SNEGSKA (reference sequence). The CDR3 runs 14 residues.